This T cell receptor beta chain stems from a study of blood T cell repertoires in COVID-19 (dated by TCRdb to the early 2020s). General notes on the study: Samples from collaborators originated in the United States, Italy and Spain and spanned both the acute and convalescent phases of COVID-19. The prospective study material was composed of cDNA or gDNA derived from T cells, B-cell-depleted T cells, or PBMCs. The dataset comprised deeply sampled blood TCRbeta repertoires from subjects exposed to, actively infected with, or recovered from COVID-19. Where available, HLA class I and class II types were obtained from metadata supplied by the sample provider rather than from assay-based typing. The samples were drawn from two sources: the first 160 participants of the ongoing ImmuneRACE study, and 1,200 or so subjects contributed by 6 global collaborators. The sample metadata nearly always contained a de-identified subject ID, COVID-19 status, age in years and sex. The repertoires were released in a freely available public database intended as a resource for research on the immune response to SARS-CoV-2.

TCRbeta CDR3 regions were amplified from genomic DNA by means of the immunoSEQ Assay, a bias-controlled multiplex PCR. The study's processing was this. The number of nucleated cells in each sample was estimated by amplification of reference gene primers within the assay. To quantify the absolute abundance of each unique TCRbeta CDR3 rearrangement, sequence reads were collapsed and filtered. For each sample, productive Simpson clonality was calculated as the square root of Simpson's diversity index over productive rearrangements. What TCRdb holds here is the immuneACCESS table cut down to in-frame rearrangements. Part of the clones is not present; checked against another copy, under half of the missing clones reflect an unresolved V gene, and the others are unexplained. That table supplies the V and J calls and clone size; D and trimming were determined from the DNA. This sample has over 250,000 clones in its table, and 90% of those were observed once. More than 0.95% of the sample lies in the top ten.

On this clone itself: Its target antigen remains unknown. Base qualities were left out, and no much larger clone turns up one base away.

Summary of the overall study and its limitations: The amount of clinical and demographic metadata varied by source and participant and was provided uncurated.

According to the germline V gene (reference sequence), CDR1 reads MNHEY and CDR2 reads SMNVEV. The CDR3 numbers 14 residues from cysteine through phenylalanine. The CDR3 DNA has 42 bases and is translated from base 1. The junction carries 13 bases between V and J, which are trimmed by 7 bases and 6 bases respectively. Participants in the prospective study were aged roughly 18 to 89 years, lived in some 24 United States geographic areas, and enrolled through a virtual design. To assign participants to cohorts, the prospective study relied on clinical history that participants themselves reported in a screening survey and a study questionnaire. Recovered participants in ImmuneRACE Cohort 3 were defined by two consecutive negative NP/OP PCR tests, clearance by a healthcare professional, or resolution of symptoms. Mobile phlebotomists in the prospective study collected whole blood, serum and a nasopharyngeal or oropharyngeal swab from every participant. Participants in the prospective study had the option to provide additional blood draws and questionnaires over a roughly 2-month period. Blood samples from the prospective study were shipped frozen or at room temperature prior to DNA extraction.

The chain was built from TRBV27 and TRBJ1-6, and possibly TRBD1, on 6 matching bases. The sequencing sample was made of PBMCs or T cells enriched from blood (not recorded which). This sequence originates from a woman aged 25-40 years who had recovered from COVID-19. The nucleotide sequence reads TGTGCCAGCAACCTGGTGGGGGCTAATTCACCCCTCCACTTT. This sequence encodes CASNLVGANSPLHF.